This T cell receptor (beta chain) was documented in a study of T cell responses to AZD1222 COVID-19 vaccine. V gave up 4 bases and J gave up 13 bases, with 17 bases separating them. This CDR3 region has 13 residues. The germline CDR1 and CDR2 sequences are MGHRA and YSYEKL. Pooled in the analysis were second doses at about 4 or about 12 weeks. The data were produced by immunoSEQ multiplex PCR, yet TCRdb's version contains in-frame clones alone and is incomplete. The data contain roughly 56,000 clones, over 75% of them singletons. The receptor was isolated from an adult who received the AZD1222 COVID-19 vaccine. Sequenced here: peripheral blood, sampled 28 days after the second AZD1222 dose. V usage is TRBV4-1 and J usage is TRBJ2-1; no clear D. This CDR3 reads CASSPDRLLEQFF. DNA for the CDR3: TGCGCCAGCAGCCCAGACCGCTTGCTAGAACAGTTCTTC.